This passage covers 17 T cell receptor beta chains from one sample sequenced in a study of blood T cell repertoires in COVID-19. The assay was immunoSEQ multiplex PCR, and TCRdb's table has in-frame clones only and misses some. The table lists some 250,000 clones, approximately 86% of them singletons. What was sequenced was peripheral blood. Receptors originate from a woman in her 30s who had recovered from COVID-19.

The chain joins TRBV7-9 to TRBJ2-5; D is ambiguous. The germline V gene has CDR1 SEHNR and CDR2 FQNEAQ (reference sequence). The CDR3 has 14 amino acids. Trimming stripped 1 base from V and 0 bases from J, with 6 bases between. The CDR3 protein is CASSLGEYQETQYF. In nucleotides, the CDR3 is TGTGCCAGCAGCTTAGGAGAGTACCAAGAGACCCAGTACTTC.

Only a few counts were recorded for this clone. V gene TRBV11-2 combines with J gene TRBJ2-3, with 8 nucleotides matching TRBD1. J lost 1 base, V lost 4 bases, and 4 bases had no gene match. The CDR3 consists of 15 residues. Per the germline V gene, CDR1 is SGHAT and CDR2 is FQNNGV. The CDR3 nucleotides are TGTGCCAGCAGCTCGGACAGGGTGGGCACAGATACGCAGTATTTT. Translation gives CASSSDRVGTDTQYF.

V gene TRBV18 combines with J gene TRBJ1-5; 7 bases agree with TRBD1. Trimming cost V 6 bases and J 2 bases; bases outside gene matches: 10. The CDR3 covers 16 residues. Germline V gene lookup returns CDR1 KGHSH and CDR2 LQKENI. The CDR3 bases are TGTGCCAGCTCCCAAGGGACAGCCTTCGGCAATCAGCCCCAGCATTTT. This codes for CASSQGTAFGNQPQHF.

This chain uses TRBV2 with TRBJ1-1, with TRBD1 matching 7 bases. CDR1 and CDR2 (germline): SNHLY, FYNNEI. The CDR3 is 16 residues long. J gave up 5 bases and V 7 bases, and 16 bases lay outside the gene matches. This CDR3 is CASTSSRGRIPTEAFF. CDR3 coding DNA: TGTGCCAGCACCAGCTCGAGGGGGCGTATTCCGACTGAAGCTTTCTTT.

This rearrangement joins TRBV4-1 to TRBJ2-3, with TRBD1 as a possible D gene (5 bases). Germline assignment: CDR1 MGHRA and CDR2 YSYEKL. V was pared by 0 bases and J by 0 bases, with 10 bases between. This CDR3 has 16 amino acids. The CDR3 bases are TGCGCCAGCAGCCAAGACTCAGGGAAAAGCACAGATACGCAGTATTTT. As protein: CASSQDSGKSTDTQYF.

This clone was seen once. The chain carries TRBV2 and TRBJ1-5; D gene uncertain. The germline V and J ends were trimmed by 3 bases and 0 bases, with 6 bases remaining between them. This CDR3 is built from 14 residues. The germline CDR1 and CDR2 sequences are SNHLY and FYNNEI. CDR3 nucleotide sequence: TGTGCCAGCAGTGACGGGAATAGCAATCAGCCCCAGCATTTT. This encodes CASSDGNSNQPQHF.

The gene calls are TRBV7-2 and TRBJ2-4; perhaps TRBD2 as D (6 bases). The V end was cut by 1 base, the J end by 6 bases, with 16 bases between. This CDR3 comprises 16 residues. Germline-derived CDR1 and CDR2 are SGHTA and FQGNSA. The DNA for the CDR3 is TGTGCCAGCAGCTTAGATACGCGGGGATTGGGAAACATTCAGTACTTC. It yields the protein CASSLDTRGLGNIQYF.

CDR3 DNA: TGCGCCAGCAGCCAAGACCCCGGGACTAGCGGGGGGGTCCTAAGCACCGGGGAGCTGTTTTTT. The encoded protein is CASSQDPGTSGGVLSTGELFF. The chain couples TRBV4-1 to TRBJ2-2, with TRBD2 matching 16 bases. V lost 0 bases, J lost 4 bases, and 11 bases stayed unmatched. The CDR3 contains 21 residues. The germline V gene has CDR1 MGHRA and CDR2 YSYEKL.

In its sample, this clone was seen once. The CDR3 spells CASSSGQRNQPQHF. The CDR3 DNA is TGTGCCAGCAGTTCCGGACAGAGAAATCAGCCCCAGCATTTT. The chain links TRBV6-6 to TRBJ1-5; perhaps TRBD1 as D (6 bases). The germline gives CDR1 MNHNY, CDR2 SVGAGI (reference sequence). The length of the CDR3 is 14 residues. The V end was cut by 4 bases, the J end by 4 bases, with 11 bases between.

The V gene is TRBV2, the J gene TRBJ2-3; D is perhaps TRBD2 (6 bases). The germline V gene encodes CDR1 SNHLY and CDR2 FYNNEI. CDR3 length: 14 amino acids. Trimming took off 6 bases at V and 4 bases at J, with 14 bases between the two ends. The CDR3 spells CASSPSGVADTQYF. The CDR3 DNA follows: TGTGCCAGCAGCCCCTCGGGGGTTGCAGATACGCAGTATTTT.

The chain links TRBV6-2 or TRBV6-3 to TRBJ2-3, with TRBD1 as a possible D gene (7 bases). Germline-derived CDR1 and CDR2 are MNHEY and SVGEGT. V lost 0 bases and J lost 4, with 14 bases in between. This CDR3 has 16 amino acids. Written as DNA, the CDR3 is TGTGCCAGCAGTTACTCCCGGAGGGGGCGGTCAGATACGCAGTATTTT. It codes for CASSYSRRGRSDTQYF.

V gene TRBV12-5 combines with J gene TRBJ2-2, with a weak D call TRBD2 (5 bases). CDR1 is LGHNT and CDR2 is FRNRAP in the germline V gene. CDR3 length equals 13 residues. The V end was cut by 8 bases, the J end by 3 bases, with 10 bases between. Written as DNA, the CDR3 is TGTGCTAGTCTTCGGGAACACACCGGGGAGCTGTTTTTT. Encoded protein: CASLREHTGELFF.

The genes are TRBV13 and TRBJ1-2; D perhaps matches TRBD1 (5 bases). Looked up from germline, CDR1 is PRHDT and CDR2 is FYEKMQ (reference sequence). The CDR3 is 14 residues long. Trimming removed 7 bases at V and 2 bases at J, with 14 bases between. This CDR3 reads CASTRTGENYGYTF. The DNA for the CDR3 is TGTGCCAGCACCAGAACGGGGGAGAACTATGGCTACACCTTC.

J is TRBJ2-1 and V is TRBV11-3; possibly TRBD1 for D (5 bases). Germline V CDR1 and CDR2: SGHNT, YENEEA. CDR3 length: 13 amino acids. Trimming pared 5 bases from V and 9 bases from J, leaving 14 bases between. The CDR3 sequence is CASSLGVGGEQFF. In DNA form, the CDR3 reads TGTGCCAGCAGCCTAGGGGTCGGCGGTGAGCAGTTCTTC.

The gene calls are TRBV11-2 and TRBJ1-1; D is possibly TRBD1 (5 bases). Trimming cost V 1 base and J 6 bases, with 18 bases left between them. The CDR3 extends over 16 amino acids. Germline V gives CDR1 SGHAT, CDR2 FQNNGV. The DNA for the CDR3 is TGTGCCAGCAGCTTAGCGTCAACAGGTTCTTTGGCTGAAGCTTTCTTT. This codes for CASSLASTGSLAEAFF.

V and J are TRBV5-4 and TRBJ1-3; 8 bases map to TRBD1. Germline V gene lookup returns CDR1 SGHNT and CDR2 YYREEE (reference sequence). The CDR3 is made up of 16 amino acids. V shed 4 bases, J shed 0 bases, and the junction held 6 bases outside the gene matches. The CDR3 protein is CASSLTGVPSGNTIYF. The CDR3 DNA follows: TGTGCCAGCAGCCTGACAGGGGTACCCTCTGGAAACACCATATATTTT.

This chain joins TRBV7-8 and TRBJ2-7; 11 bases fit TRBD2. The CDR3 extends over 14 amino acids. CDR1 and CDR2 from the germline V gene are SGHVS and FQNEAQ. V dropped 3 bases and J dropped 6; count of bases not matched to a gene: 4. Here the CDR3 DNA reads TGTGCCAGCAGCTTTCCGGGACTAGCGGCCGAGCAGTACTTC. This gives the protein CASSFPGLAAEQYF.